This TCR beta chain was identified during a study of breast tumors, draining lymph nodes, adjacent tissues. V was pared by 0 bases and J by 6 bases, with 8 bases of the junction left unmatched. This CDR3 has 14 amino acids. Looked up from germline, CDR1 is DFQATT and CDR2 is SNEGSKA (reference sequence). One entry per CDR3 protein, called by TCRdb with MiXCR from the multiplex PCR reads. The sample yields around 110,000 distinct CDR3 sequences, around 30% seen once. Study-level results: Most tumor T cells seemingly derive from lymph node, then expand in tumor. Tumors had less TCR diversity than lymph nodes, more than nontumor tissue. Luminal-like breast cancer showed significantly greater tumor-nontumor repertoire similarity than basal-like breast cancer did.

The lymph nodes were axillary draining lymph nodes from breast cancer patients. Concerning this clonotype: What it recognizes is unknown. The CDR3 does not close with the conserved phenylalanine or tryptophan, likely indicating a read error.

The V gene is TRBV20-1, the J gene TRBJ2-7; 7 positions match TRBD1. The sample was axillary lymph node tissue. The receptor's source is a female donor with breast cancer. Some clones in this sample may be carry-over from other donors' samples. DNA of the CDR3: TGCAGTGCTAGAGATCCCGACAGGGCCTCCGAGCAGTACTAC. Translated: CSARDPDRASEQYY.